This T cell receptor beta chain was identified in a study of PD-L1 blockade in urothelial cancer (dated by TCRdb to about 2017). As for the study more broadly: Therapy was started in 2014 for all patients, and atezolizumab 1,200 mg was administered intravenously every 3 weeks. About 90% of the 29 patients were identified as males with urothelial cancer of bladder origin, and a prior smoking history was reported by 18 of 29 patients. Patients had an ECOG performance status of 0 or 1 and had received between 0 and 3 prior chemotherapy regimens. Blood samples were analyzed at two time points: 3 weeks after treatment start (second dose) and 6 weeks after treatment start. Blood samples yielded a median of around 150,000 T cells and tens of thousands of unique TCRs, with median clonality approximately 0.08. An exploratory multi-omic analysis was conducted of the somatic, immune and clinical correlates of response to PD-L1 blockade with atezolizumab in urothelial cancer. Pretreatment tumor samples, along with matched peripheral blood collected serially before and after atezolizumab treatment, underwent TCR sequencing. Progression-free survival longer than 6 months counted as durable clinical benefit, and TCR features were additionally tested against both progression-free and overall survival. In the same patients who had TCR sequencing, pretreatment tumors also underwent whole exome sequencing and RNA sequencing. Durable clinical benefit was achieved by nine patients but not by the remaining 20. Pretreatment blood TCR-seq was available for twenty-nine patients, at least one posttreatment blood collection was obtained for some 25 patients, and tumor TCR-seq was available for some 25 patients.

Compared with germline, V lacks 7 bases and J lacks 0 bases; bases without a gene match: 7. Reading from cysteine to phenylalanine, the CDR3 counts 16 amino acids. Kept here is only the CDR3 DNA, which spans 48 bases and is read in frame from base 1. Based on the germline V gene (reference sequence), the CDR1 and CDR2 sequences are WNHNN and SYGVQD. To estimate absolute template abundance from read counts, synthetic TCR analog templates were spiked into each PCR. The immunoSEQ assay used bias-controlled V and J gene primers to amplify TCRbeta CDR3 regions from genomic DNA. Sequencing of rearranged TCRbeta segments was done at approximately 20X coverage. In the original analysis: Clustering was used to correct sequencing errors, and CDR3s were annotated against IMGT to assign V, D and J genes. Downstream analyses used only productive TCRbeta rearrangements and left out out-of-frame or stop-codon sequences. Clonality was computed as one minus Shannon entropy normalized by the log of the number of unique productive sequences. Fisher's exact test with Benjamini-Hochberg correction, at a threshold of adjusted p below 0.01, was used to find clones that differed between time points or between blood and tumor. What TCRdb holds here is the immuneACCESS table cut down to in-frame rearrangements. Part of the clones is not present; checked against another copy, under half of the missing clones reflect an unresolved V gene, and the others are unexplained. For V, J and clone size, that table is used; D and trimming come from the DNA. Present in this sample are approximately 24,000 clones, around 90% of which were seen just once. Of the sample, 3% to 3.5% falls within the top ten clones.

Results and caveats for the whole study, not just this receptor: Greater expansion of tumor-associated TCR clones in peripheral blood 3 weeks after the start of treatment was observed in patients with durable benefit (n of about 24, p = 0.022). A pretreatment peripheral blood TCR clonality below the median was linked to improved progression-free and overall survival. Because of the small sample size (n ≈ 27) and the many exploratory analyses performed, the results are intended to be regarded as hypothesis-generating.

A cohort of about 31 patients with locally advanced or metastatic urothelial carcinoma, treated at Memorial Sloan Kettering on a trial protocol, was included. Peripheral blood mononuclear cells were collected pretreatment and during treatment, at between 1 and 8 total time points per patient. The Qiagen DNeasy Blood extraction kit was used to purify genomic DNA from total PBMCs and tumor samples. PBMCs were collected pretreatment and during treatment and were isolated and stored as previously described. Comments on this clone: No antigen is known for it. Qualities for individual bases were not recorded, and no much larger clone is one base off.

Recombination connected TRBV10-1 to TRBJ2-3, and TRBD2 aligns with 10 junction nucleotides. This TCR was sampled from a man between 45 and 60 years old with urothelial cancer. The sample here was PBMCs, taken around atezolizumab (anti-PD-L1) treatment. The CDR3 protein sequence reads: CASNLAGEISTDTQYF. The sequenced DNA is TGCGCCAGCAACCTAGCGGGGGAGATTAGCACAGATACGCAGTATTTT.